This T cell receptor beta chain is drawn from a study of blood T cell repertoires in COVID-19. Whole-study context: COVID-19 samples, acute and convalescent, were from the United States, Italy and Spain.

Self-reported history from a screening survey and questionnaire set each donor's cohort. Authors' methods: Nucleated cell counts were estimated from reference gene primer amplification. Method: immunoSEQ multiplex PCR; TCRdb's copy keeps in-frame clones and lacks some. V, J and clone size are taken as reported in that table, and D and trimming were inferred from the DNA itself. Of about 280,000 clones in the sample, 90% were seen once. The source of this sequence is a woman between 18 and 29 years old with acute COVID-19. Specimen: PBMCs or T cells enriched from blood (not recorded which).

The CDR3 nucleotides read TGTGCCAGCAGCGCCCTCGTCGGTCCAAACACTGAAGCTTTCTTT. Its translation: CASSALVGPNTEAFF. The chain uses TRBV5-4 and TRBJ1-1; D is unclear. Looked up from germline, CDR1 is SGHNT and CDR2 is YYREEE (reference sequence). This CDR3 has 15 residues. V shed 4 bases and J shed 2 bases, with 15 bases lying between them.